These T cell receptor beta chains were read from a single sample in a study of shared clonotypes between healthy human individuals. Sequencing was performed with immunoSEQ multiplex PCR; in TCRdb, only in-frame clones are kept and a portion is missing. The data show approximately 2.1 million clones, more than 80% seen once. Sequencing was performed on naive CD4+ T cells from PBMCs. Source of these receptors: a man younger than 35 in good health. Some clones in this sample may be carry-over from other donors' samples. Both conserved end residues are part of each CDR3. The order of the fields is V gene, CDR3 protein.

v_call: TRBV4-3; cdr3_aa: CASSQEPLLGTTGSRSGNTIYF
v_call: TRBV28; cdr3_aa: CASRWQGYEQYF
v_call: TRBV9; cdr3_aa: CASSGSPGTSRYEQYF
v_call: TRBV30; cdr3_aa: CAFSPLETEAFF
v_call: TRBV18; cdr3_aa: CASSPLGNGGTDTQYF
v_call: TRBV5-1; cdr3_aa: CASSPGTGGAYTGELFF
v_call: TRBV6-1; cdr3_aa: CASSNPGWLETQYF
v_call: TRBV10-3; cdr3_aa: CAISESRGTNEKLFF
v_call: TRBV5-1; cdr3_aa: CASSGDRGDEKLFF
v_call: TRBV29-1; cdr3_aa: CSARGRSVKVEQFF
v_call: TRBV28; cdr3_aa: CASSLTSVGANVLTF
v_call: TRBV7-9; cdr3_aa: CASSLGVDDTQYF
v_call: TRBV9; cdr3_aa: CASSGELTDTQYF
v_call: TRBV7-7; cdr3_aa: CASSQGAGETQYF
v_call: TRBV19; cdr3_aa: CASSNRGGNEKLFF
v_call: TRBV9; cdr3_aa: CASSSLTGNYGYTF
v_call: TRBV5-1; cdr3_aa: CASSYVPGTSFNEQFF
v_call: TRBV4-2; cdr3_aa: CASSQASGRSSQFF
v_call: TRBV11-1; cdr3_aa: CASSSRGGQPQHF
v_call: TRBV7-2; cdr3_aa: CASSLGREGFRVGQFF
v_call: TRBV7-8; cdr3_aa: CASSLGPRPGLGDYGYTF
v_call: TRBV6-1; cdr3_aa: CASTRGLALIGQFF
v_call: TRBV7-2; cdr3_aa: CASSLASTGANVLTF
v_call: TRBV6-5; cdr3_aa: CASSYSESQETQYF
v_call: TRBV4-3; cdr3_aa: CASSQDIGSQPQHF
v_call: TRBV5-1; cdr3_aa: CASSLLDPMGTEAFF
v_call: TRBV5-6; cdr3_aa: CASSPYRTGEQYF
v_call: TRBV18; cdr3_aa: CASSYQGNLNTEAFF
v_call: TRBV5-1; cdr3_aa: CASSLIGETTGELFF
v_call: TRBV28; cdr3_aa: CASSGSWGQTYEQYF
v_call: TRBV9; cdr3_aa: CASSPGLAEDTQYF
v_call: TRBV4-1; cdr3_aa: CASSQERAGIYNEQFF